This TCR beta chain was retrieved from a study of PD-L1 blockade in urothelial cancer. This clone was detected once. Here immunoSEQ multiplex PCR was the method, and the copy in TCRdb shows in-frame clones only, minus some. The sample shows about 29,000 clones, more than 70% of them seen only once. V lost 7 bases, J lost 3 bases, and 5 bases stayed unmatched. CDR3 length equals 14 residues. CDR1 and CDR2 (germline): SGHAT, FQNNGV. This rearrangement joins TRBV11-2 to TRBJ1-2; 10 bases fit TRBD1. The specimen comprised PBMCs, sampled around atezolizumab (anti-PD-L1) treatment. This TCR was sampled from a man aged 50 to 59 with urothelial cancer. The CDR3 reads CASTGTGAHYGYTF. The CDR3 coding sequence is TGTGCCAGCACCGGGACAGGGGCCCACTATGGCTACACCTTC.